This TCR beta chain appears in the sequencing data of a study of T cells in Graves' hyperthyroidism and ophthalmopathy. There were TCR beta CDR3 regions amplified from RNA transcripts. Carried out on the TCR CDR3, a first-round RT-PCR used the HTBI primer set. One entry per CDR3 protein, called by TCRdb with MiXCR from the multiplex PCR reads. The repertoire includes more than 500,000 distinct CDR3 sequences, 40% to 55% of them detected once, and over 15% sits in the top ten. Uncontrolled infection, other autoimmune disease, pregnancy or lactation disqualified patients from enrolment. The V end lost 6 bases, the J end lost 4 bases, and 15 bases lay between the germline ends. The CDR3 is made up of 14 amino acids.

This sequence originates from an adult woman with Graves' disease, either hyperthyroidism or ophthalmopathy (not recorded which). The chain combines TRBV12-3 or TRBV12-4 with TRBJ1-2, with D maybe TRBD1 (5 bases). Sequenced sample: peripheral blood or thyroid tissue (not recorded which). In DNA form, the CDR3 reads TGTGCCAGCAGCCCGAGGCAGGGAATCTATGGCTACACCTTC. Protein: CASSPRQGIYGYTF.